Here is one TCR beta chain with its context. Its antigen is currently unknown. Profiling relied on immunoSEQ multiplex PCR, and the TCRdb table lists in-frame clones only, not all of them. The sample shows roughly 120,000 clones, about nine tenths of them seen only once. The sample belongs to a study of T cell responses to AZD1222 COVID-19 vaccine. Study results and limitations: Among those given AZD1222, only six were seropositive at baseline. Females made up more of the donors, who were largely white British, and clonal diversity may have come out too low.

Deletions cut 5 bases from V and 5 bases from J, with 15 bases between. The V gene's germline CDR1 is SEHNR and CDR2 FQNEAQ (reference sequence). The CDR3 totals 14 residues. The TCR originated in an adult in good health. The chain is built from TRBV7-9 and TRBJ1-2; a possible D gene is TRBD1 (5 bases). The specimen was peripheral blood, collected on day 0 of AZD1222 vaccination. CDR3 DNA sequence: TGTGCCAGCAGCCATGATCGGGACCTGTATGGCTACACCTTC. Its translation is CASSHDRDLYGYTF.